These 15 T cell receptor beta chains came from one sample sequenced in a study of cytomegalovirus exposure and HLA in healthy donors. The PCR ran on 60 Vbeta and 13 Jbeta primers. Some clones are missing from TCRdb's copy, which holds only in-frame ones; the method was immunoSEQ multiplex PCR. The data show roughly 180,000 clones, roughly 88% seen once. Sequencing was carried out using PBMCs. These receptors originate from a man aged 18 to 35 in good health and CMV-seropositive.

The rearrangement joins TRBV7-8 to TRBJ1-3; D is perhaps TRBD1 (5 bases). This CDR3 region has 16 residues. Germline V gene sequence: CDR1 SGHVS, CDR2 FQNEAQ. The germline V and J ends were trimmed by 0 bases and 7 bases, with 16 bases remaining between them. In nucleotides, the CDR3 is TGTGCCAGCAGCTTAGCGGCGGGGACCGAGGGGAACACCATATATTTT. It is translated as CASSLAAGTEGNTIYF.

V usage is TRBV15 and J usage is TRBJ2-7; a possible D gene is TRBD1 (6 bases). This CDR3 has 14 amino acids. In germline, CDR1 is LNHNV, CDR2 YYDKDF (reference sequence). Trimming removed 5 bases at V and 0 bases at J, with 11 bases between. The CDR3 DNA reads as TGTGCCACCAGCCCCCGGACAGCCTCCTACGAGCAGTACTTC. The encoded protein is CATSPRTASYEQYF.

The genes are TRBV5-1 and TRBJ2-1; 13 nucleotides agree with TRBD2. Trimming removed 3 bases from V and 3 bases from J; junction bases left unmatched: 3. Germline CDR1 is SGHRS and CDR2 is YFSETQ. The CDR3 has 16 amino acids. The CDR3 DNA reads as TGCGCCAGCAGCTCTGGACTAGCGGGGGTCTACAATGAGCAGTTCTTC. This encodes CASSSGLAGVYNEQFF.

The chain employs TRBV6-6 and TRBJ1-6, with D tentatively TRBD1 (5 bases). Trimming cost V 4 bases and J 7 bases, with 11 bases left between them. The CDR3 contains 14 residues. Germline CDR1 MNHNY, CDR2 SVGAGI (reference sequence). CDR3 residues: CASSSLGPNSPLHF. CDR3 DNA: TGTGCCAGCAGTTCTCTGGGGCCAAATTCACCCCTCCACTTT.

This clone was seen a handful of times. The V and J genes are TRBV6-6 and TRBJ2-7, with 8 bases that match TRBD1. The CDR3 runs 14 residues. CDR1 MNHNY and CDR2 SVGAGI come from the germline V gene (reference sequence). With 7 bases clipped from V and 1 base from J, the junction kept 6 bases outside the gene matches. The CDR3, as DNA: TGTGCCAGCATACCGGGACAGGCGTCCTACGAGCAGTACTTC. It codes for CASIPGQASYEQYF.

J is TRBJ1-1 and V is TRBV20-1, with 7 positions matching TRBD1. J lost 5 bases, V lost 6 bases, and 3 bases had no gene match. Germline CDR1 and CDR2: DFQATT and SNEGSKA (reference sequence). This CDR3 is 11 amino acids long. As DNA, the CDR3 is TGCAGTGCGGGGGGACAGACTGAAGCTTTCTTT. It specifies CSAGGQTEAFF.

The rearrangement joins TRBV6-5 to TRBJ2-5, with a tentative D call TRBD2 (6 bases). CDR3 length: 15 amino acids. V shed 6 bases and J shed 2 bases, with 16 bases lying between them. Germline V gene lookup returns CDR1 MNHEY and CDR2 SVGAGI. CDR3 sequence reads: CASRRDFDHQETQYF. In DNA form, the CDR3 reads TGTGCCAGCAGGCGGGACTTTGACCATCAAGAGACCCAGTACTTC.

The chain is built from TRBV10-3 and TRBJ1-2; D unclear. This CDR3 comprises 13 residues. The germline V and J ends were trimmed by 11 bases and 1 base, with 14 bases remaining between them. The germline V gene has CDR1 ENHRY and CDR2 SYGVKD. The CDR3 loop is CAVQRSGNYGYTF. The CDR3 DNA sequence: TGTGCCGTCCAAAGGTCGGGTAACTATGGCTACACCTTC.

The chain links TRBV10-3 to TRBJ1-3, with 11 bases fitting TRBD1. With V trimmed by 4 bases and J by 7 bases, 6 bases remained unmatched. The CDR3 covers 15 residues. CDR1 and CDR2 (germline): ENHRY, SYGVKD. The CDR3 DNA reads TGTGCCATCAGTGGCGCCGGGACAGGGGGGAACACCATATATTTT. It yields the protein CAISGAGTGGNTIYF.

The genes are TRBV6-5 and TRBJ1-1, with unresolved D. The CDR3 has 13 amino acids. V gave up 2 bases and J gave up 3 bases, with 7 bases separating them. Germline assignment: CDR1 MNHEY and CDR2 SVGAGI. CDR3 in DNA: TGTGCCAGCAGTTACGAGGCAGACACTGAAGCTTTCTTT. Encoded protein: CASSYEADTEAFF.

The chain combines TRBV30 with TRBJ1-2; tentatively, D is TRBD1 (5 bases). Trimming took off 0 bases at V and 4 bases at J, with 12 bases between the two ends. Per germline, CDR1 GTSNPN and CDR2 SVGIG (reference sequence). The CDR3 totals 14 residues. The CDR3 region is CAWSVITGPYGYTF. CDR3 DNA sequence: TGTGCCTGGAGTGTTATCACAGGACCCTATGGCTACACCTTC.

The chain joins TRBV6-1 to TRBJ1-2; D gene ambiguous. Looked up from germline, CDR1 is MNHNS and CDR2 is SASEGT. V lost 1 base, J lost 0 bases, and 6 bases lay in between. CDR3 size: 14 residues. CDR3 amino acids: CASSEGPANYGYTF. CDR3 DNA: TGTGCCAGCAGTGAAGGGCCAGCTAACTATGGCTACACCTTC.

The chain uses TRBV5-4 and TRBJ2-3, with no clear D. The V end was cut by 0 bases, the J end by 2 bases, with 4 bases between. Germline V gives CDR1 SGHNT, CDR2 YYREEE (reference sequence). The CDR3 sequence is 13 residues long. CDR3 protein: CASSLVDTDTQYF. CDR3 in DNA: TGTGCCAGCAGCTTGGTAGACACAGATACGCAGTATTTT. Based on the CDR3 plus reference TRBV5-4 and TRBJ2-3, the full variable domain is ETGVTQSPTHLIKTRGQQVTLRCSSQSGHNTVSWYQQALGQGPQFIFQYYREEENGRGNFPPRFSGLQFPNYSSELNVNALELDDSALYLCASSLVDTDTQYFGPGTRLTVL.

The CDR3 sequence: CASSSTRGGLVETQYF. CDR3 nucleotide sequence: TGTGCCAGCAGCTCTACTAGAGGGGGATTAGTAGAGACCCAGTACTTC. The chain joins TRBV9 to TRBJ2-5; possible D gene TRBD1, 6 bases. Germline V gene sequence: CDR1 SGDLS, CDR2 YYNGEE. Deletions cut 4 bases from V and 4 bases from J, with 20 bases between. CDR3 length: 16 residues.

The CDR3 region has the DNA TGCGCCAGCAGCCAAGCCCCCACGGGGTACGAGCAGTACTTC. It specifies CASSQAPTGYEQYF. The gene calls are TRBV4-1 and TRBJ2-7; possible D gene TRBD2, 5 bases. The CDR3 is 14 amino acids. Trimming left V 1 base short and J 4 bases short, with 11 bases between. Germline V gene data show CDR1 as MGHRA and CDR2 as YSYEKL.